This T cell receptor beta chain was documented in a study of cytomegalovirus exposure and HLA in healthy donors. The study, taken as a whole, reports: Analyses of presence/absence relied on an assumption of roughly uniform sequencing depth across donors.

Note on this clone: Its cognate antigen is unknown.

PCR involved 60 Vbeta and 13 Jbeta primers. Measured with immunoSEQ multiplex PCR; TCRdb has only the in-frame clones, and not every one. Of just over 200,000 clones listed, 75% to 90% were seen once; the top ten hold 2.7%. Sequences were obtained from PBMCs. This clonotype originated in a woman between 35 and 50 years old in good health and CMV-seronegative.

The CDR3 region has the DNA TGTGCCAGTAGTCCCCATCTAGCTTCCTTAGCCAAAAACATTCAGTACTTC. Translating gives CASSPHLASLAKNIQYF. V and J are TRBV19 and TRBJ2-4; tentative D call: TRBD2 (5 bases). The CDR3 is made up of 17 amino acids. Trimming took 5 bases from V and 0 from J, leaving 17 bases between them. Per germline, CDR1 LNHDA and CDR2 SQIVND (reference sequence). Full variable domain (outside the CDR3, taken from reference TRBV19 and TRBJ2-4): DGGITQSPKYLFRKEGQNVTLSCEQNLNHDAMYWYRQDPGQGLRLIYYSQIVNDFQKGDIAEGYSVSREKKESFPLTVTSAQKNPTAFYLCASSPHLASLAKNIQYFGAGTRLSVL.